Listed here are 20 T cell receptor beta chains from one sample, sequenced in a study of vaccination effects on CD4 cells after COVID-19. CD4+ T cells specific for antigen were expanded with viral peptide pools by the ViraFEST assay before sequencing. CD4+ T cells were isolated after around 10 days of culture. Nobody among the vaccine recipients had prior SARS-CoV-2 infection (nucleocapsid antibodies were negative). Generated by immunoSEQ multiplex PCR, the TCRdb table keeps only in-frame clones and is missing some. The sample yields 70,000 or so clones, roughly 74% seen once. Their specific antigens are unknown. The starting material was CD4+ T cells from PBMCs cultured with HCoV-NL63 spike peptides, obtained before COVID-19 vaccination. The receptors come from a human donor who received a COVID-19 vaccine.

The chain has TRBV19 and TRBJ2-5; TRBD1 matches at 7 bases. The CDR3 contains 14 residues. Germline V CDR1 and CDR2: LNHDA, SQIVND (reference sequence). After removal of 10 bases from V and 4 bases from J, the junction contained 12 bases not matched to a gene. The CDR3 region is CATSRQGLAETQYF. The CDR3 nucleotides read TGTGCCACCAGTAGACAGGGTTTGGCAGAGACCCAGTACTTC.

The chain combines TRBV24-1 with TRBJ2-5; perhaps TRBD1 as D (8 bases). Germline assignment: CDR1 KGHDR and CDR2 SFDVKD. V was trimmed by 3 bases and J by 5 bases, leaving 15 bases between them. The CDR3 spans 15 residues. CDR3: CATSDLTGGGETQYF. CDR3 nucleotides: TGTGCCACCAGTGATCTAACAGGGGGAGGGGAGACCCAGTACTTC.

This clone showed up just a few times. This chain joins TRBV5-1 and TRBJ2-4; TRBD1 might be the D (6 bases). This CDR3 is built from 14 residues. Per germline, CDR1 SGHRS and CDR2 YFSETQ. V lost 0 bases and J 8 bases, leaving 12 bases between the germline ends. CDR3 coding DNA: TGCGCCAGCAGCTTGGGACAGGCGGCGGACATTCAGTACTTC. Amino acids: CASSLGQAADIQYF.

The chain links TRBV5-1 to TRBJ2-2; perhaps TRBD2 as D (6 bases). Looked up from germline, CDR1 is SGHRS and CDR2 is YFSETQ. V lost 4 bases, J lost 3 bases, and 19 bases lay in between. There are 17 residues in the CDR3. As DNA, the CDR3 is TGCGCCAGCAGCGAAGGAGGGGCTCCATTTTACACCGGGGAGCTGTTTTTT. Translated: CASSEGGAPFYTGELFF.

In this sample, this clone turned up a few times. The chain employs TRBV6-5 and TRBJ1-5, with TRBD1 identical over 8 bases. With V trimmed by 7 bases and J by 1 base, 6 bases remained unmatched. CDR1 is MNHEY, CDR2 SVGAGI, per germline. The CDR3 sequence is 15 residues long. The CDR3 bases are TGTGCCAGCAAACGACAGGGGTCAAGCAATCAGCCCCAGCATTTT. This gives the protein CASKRQGSSNQPQHF.

The chain carries TRBV19 and TRBJ2-2; D is possibly TRBD1 (5 bases). Germline CDR1 and CDR2: LNHDA and SQIVND (reference sequence). This CDR3 spans 14 amino acids. The V end was cut by 8 bases, the J end by 5 bases, with 15 bases between. CDR3 residues: CASHRQGGTGELFF. CDR3 in DNA: TGTGCCAGTCATAGGCAGGGTGGGACCGGGGAGCTGTTTTTT.

The chain carries TRBV6-1 and TRBJ2-3, with D uncertain. Germline V CDR1 and CDR2: MNHNS, SASEGT. The CDR3 contains 17 residues. Deletions cut 1 base from V and 0 bases from J, with 14 bases between. CDR3 residues: CASSEDGTYYSTDTQYF. CDR3 DNA sequence: TGTGCCAGCAGTGAAGATGGCACATACTATAGCACAGATACGCAGTATTTT.

The chain is built from TRBV6-2 or TRBV6-3 and TRBJ1-1; 10 bases agree with TRBD1. Trimming took 6 bases from V and 7 from J; bases not matched to a gene: 8. Germline V gene sequence: CDR1 MNHEY, CDR2 SVGEGT. CDR3 length: 14 residues. DNA of the CDR3: TGTGCCAGCAGCCGGGACAGGGGATTTGGTGAAGCTTTCTTT. Translation: CASSRDRGFGEAFF.

This chain joins TRBV4-1 and TRBJ1-1; perhaps TRBD1 as D (5 bases). Per the germline V gene, CDR1 is MGHRA and CDR2 is YSYEKL. This CDR3 has 15 amino acids. V lost 5 bases, J lost 4 bases, and 17 bases lay in between. The CDR3 DNA sequence: TGCGCCAGCAGCTCGCGAAGGGGACCCCCCACTGAAGCTTTCTTT. The encoded protein is CASSSRRGPPTEAFF.

The chain carries TRBV6-1 and TRBJ1-4, with TRBD1 identical over 7 bases. Per the germline V gene, CDR1 is MNHNS and CDR2 is SASEGT. The CDR3 is made up of 15 amino acids. J gave up 1 base and V 2 bases, and 1 base lay outside the gene matches. CDR3 protein: CASSEPGGTNEKLFF. The CDR3 DNA sequence: TGTGCCAGCAGTGAACCAGGGGGAACTAATGAAAAACTGTTTTTT.

The rearrangement joins TRBV5-8 to TRBJ1-4, with D tentatively TRBD1 (6 bases). CDR1 is SGHTS and CDR2 is YDEGEE in the germline V gene. V was shortened by 4 bases and J by 7 bases, with 17 bases between the two germline ends. The CDR3 extends over 15 amino acids. The CDR3 coding sequence is TGTGCCAGCAGCGACGAACAGGGATGGGGTGAAAAACTGTTTTTT. It codes for CASSDEQGWGEKLFF.

The chain recombines TRBV18 with TRBJ2-5; 12 bases are shared with TRBD1. CDR3 length: 15 residues. The V and J ends lost 2 bases and 3 bases, in that order; junction bases with no gene match: 1. The germline V gene encodes CDR1 KGHSH and CDR2 LQKENI. The DNA of the CDR3 is TGTGCCAGCTCACCAGGGACAGGGGGCGAAGAGACCCAGTACTTC. Translating gives CASSPGTGGEETQYF.

This chain uses TRBV3-1 (or the pseudogene TRBV3-2) with TRBJ2-5; D is uncertain. CDR1 and CDR2 from the germline V gene are LGHDT and YNNKEL (reference sequence). CDR3 length equals 13 residues. Trimming shortened V by 2 bases and J by 5 bases, and 9 bases separated the two germline ends. This CDR3 reads CASSQTDGETQYF. CDR3 nucleotides: TGTGCCAGCAGCCAAACGGACGGGGAGACCCAGTACTTC.

This clone was counted only a few times. V is TRBV18 and J is TRBJ2-5; D gene uncertain. Trimming removed 4 bases at V and 5 bases at J, with 5 bases between. CDR3 size: 11 residues. The germline V gene has CDR1 KGHSH and CDR2 LQKENI. The CDR3 protein is CASSRAETQYF. In DNA form, the CDR3 reads TGTGCCAGCTCACGCGCGGAGACCCAGTACTTC.

The gene calls are TRBV5-1 and TRBJ2-3; D is possibly TRBD2 (6 bases). V was cut by 5 bases and J by 2 bases, with 15 bases left in between. CDR1 is SGHRS, CDR2 YFSETQ, per germline. The CDR3 has 15 residues. CDR3 nucleotide sequence: TGCGCCAGCAGTTCCTTGGGCGGGGTCACAGATACGCAGTATTTT. Amino acids: CASSSLGGVTDTQYF.

V and J are TRBV7-2 and TRBJ1-5; no firm D call. Germline-derived CDR1 and CDR2 are SGHTA and FQGNSA. Trimming took off 1 base at V and 3 bases at J, with 10 bases between the two ends. The CDR3 extends over 15 amino acids. This chain's CDR3 is CASSLGRRYNQPQHF. The CDR3 bases are TGTGCCAGCAGCTTAGGGCGGAGATACAATCAGCCCCAGCATTTT.

The chain combines TRBV6-5 with TRBJ2-3, with TRBD2 matching over 9 bases. CDR1 is MNHEY, CDR2 SVGAGI, per germline. CDR3 size: 13 residues. V trimming: 11 bases; J trimming: 6 bases; junction bases outside the gene matches: 9. The CDR3 here is CAGAGGFSDTQYF. The CDR3 nucleotides read TGTGCCGGCGCGGGGGGGTTTTCGGATACGCAGTATTTT.

This clone appeared a few times. V usage is TRBV10-3 and J usage is TRBJ2-1; D is uncertain. Germline CDR1 is ENHRY and CDR2 is SYGVKD. This CDR3 comprises 13 residues. V was shortened by 0 bases and J by 1 base, with 1 base between the two germline ends. The CDR3 loop reads CAISESSYNEQFF. The DNA of the CDR3 is TGTGCCATCAGTGAGTCGTCCTACAATGAGCAGTTCTTC.

The V and J genes are TRBV7-9 and TRBJ2-1; 8 bases map to TRBD2. The trim removed 0 bases at V and 5 bases at J, leaving 3 bases unmatched. Germline V gives CDR1 SEHNR, CDR2 FQNEAQ (reference sequence). CDR3 length: 15 residues. CDR3 residues: CASSLASGGNNEQFF. The CDR3 DNA reads TGTGCCAGCAGCTTAGCCAGCGGGGGAAACAATGAGCAGTTCTTC.

The chain joins TRBV6-1 to TRBJ1-2, with 7 nucleotides matching TRBD1. Germline-derived CDR1 and CDR2 are MNHNS and SASEGT. With 0 bases clipped from V and 2 bases from J, the junction kept 0 bases outside the gene matches. This CDR3 has 14 residues. The CDR3 DNA reads as TGTGCCAGCAGTGAAGCACAGGGGAACTATGGCTACACCTTC. This codes for CASSEAQGNYGYTF.